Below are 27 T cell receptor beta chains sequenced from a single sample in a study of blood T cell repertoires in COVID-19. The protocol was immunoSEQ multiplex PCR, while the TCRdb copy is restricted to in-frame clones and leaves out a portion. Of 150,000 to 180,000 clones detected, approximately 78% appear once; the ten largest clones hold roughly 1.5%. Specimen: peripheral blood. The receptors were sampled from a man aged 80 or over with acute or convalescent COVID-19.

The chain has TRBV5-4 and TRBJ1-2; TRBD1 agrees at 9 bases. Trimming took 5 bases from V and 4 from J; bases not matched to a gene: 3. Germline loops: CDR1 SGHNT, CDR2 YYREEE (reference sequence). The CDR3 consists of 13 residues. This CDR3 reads CASRIQGAYGYTF. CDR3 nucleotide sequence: TGTGCCAGCAGGATACAGGGGGCCTATGGCTACACCTTC.

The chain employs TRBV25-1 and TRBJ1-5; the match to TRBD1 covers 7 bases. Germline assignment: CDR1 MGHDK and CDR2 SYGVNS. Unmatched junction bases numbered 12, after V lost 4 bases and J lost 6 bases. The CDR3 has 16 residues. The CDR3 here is CASSGQTGEFGQPQHF. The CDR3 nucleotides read TGTGCCAGCAGTGGTCAAACAGGGGAATTCGGTCAGCCCCAGCATTTT.

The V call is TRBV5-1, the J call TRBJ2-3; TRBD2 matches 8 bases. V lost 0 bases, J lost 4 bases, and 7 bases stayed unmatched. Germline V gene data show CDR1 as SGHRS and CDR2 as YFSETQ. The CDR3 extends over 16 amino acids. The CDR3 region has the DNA TGCGCCAGCAGCTTGGGAGGCGGGGGGTTCGCAGATACGCAGTATTTT. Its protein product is CASSLGGGGFADTQYF.

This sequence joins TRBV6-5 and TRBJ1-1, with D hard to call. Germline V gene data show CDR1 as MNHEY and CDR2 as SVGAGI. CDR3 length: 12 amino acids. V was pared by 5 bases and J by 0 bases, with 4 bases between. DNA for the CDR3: TGTGCCAGCAGTCCTCTGAACACTGAAGCTTTCTTT. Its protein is CASSPLNTEAFF.

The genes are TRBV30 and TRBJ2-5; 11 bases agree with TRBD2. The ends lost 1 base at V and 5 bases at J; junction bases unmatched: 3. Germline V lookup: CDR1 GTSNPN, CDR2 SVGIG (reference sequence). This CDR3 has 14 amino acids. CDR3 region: CAWSGLAGWETQYF. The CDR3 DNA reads TGTGCCTGGAGTGGACTAGCGGGGTGGGAGACCCAGTACTTC.

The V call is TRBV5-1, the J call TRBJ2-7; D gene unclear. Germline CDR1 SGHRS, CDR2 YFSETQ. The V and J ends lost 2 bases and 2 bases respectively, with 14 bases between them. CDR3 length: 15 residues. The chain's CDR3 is CASSLTPTVTYEQYF. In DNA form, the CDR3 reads TGCGCCAGCAGCTTAACTCCTACAGTGACCTACGAGCAGTACTTC.

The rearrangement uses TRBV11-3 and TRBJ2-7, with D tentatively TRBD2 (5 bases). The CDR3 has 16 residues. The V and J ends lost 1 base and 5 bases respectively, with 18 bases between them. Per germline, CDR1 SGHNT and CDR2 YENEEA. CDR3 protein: CASSLAVEGLKNEQYV. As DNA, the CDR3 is TGTGCCAGCAGCTTAGCCGTTGAGGGTCTGAAGAACGAGCAGTACGTC.

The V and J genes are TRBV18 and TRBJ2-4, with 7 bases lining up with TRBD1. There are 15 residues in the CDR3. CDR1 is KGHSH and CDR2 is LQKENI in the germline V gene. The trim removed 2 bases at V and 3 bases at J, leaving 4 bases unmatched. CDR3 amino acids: CASSPTDRDKNIQYF. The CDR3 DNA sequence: TGTGCCAGCTCACCAACAGACAGGGACAAAAACATTCAGTACTTC.

Written as DNA, the CDR3 is TGTGCCAGCAGCCAAGAGGGGCTAGCGGGGGTCTACAATGAGCAGTTCTTC. Translating gives CASSQEGLAGVYNEQFF. J is TRBJ2-1 and V is TRBV4-2; TRBD2 aligns across 10 bases. The CDR3 loop spans 17 amino acids. Germline V gene data show CDR1 as LGHNA and CDR2 as YNFKEQ. Trimming at V came to 0 bases and at J to 3 bases, leaving 5 bases not matched to a gene.

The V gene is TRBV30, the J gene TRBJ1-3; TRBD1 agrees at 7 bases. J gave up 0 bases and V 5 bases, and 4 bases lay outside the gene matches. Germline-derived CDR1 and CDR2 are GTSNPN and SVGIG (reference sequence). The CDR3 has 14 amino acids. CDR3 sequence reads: CAWAGQISGNTIYF. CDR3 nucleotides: TGTGCCTGGGCGGGACAGATCTCTGGAAACACCATATATTTT.

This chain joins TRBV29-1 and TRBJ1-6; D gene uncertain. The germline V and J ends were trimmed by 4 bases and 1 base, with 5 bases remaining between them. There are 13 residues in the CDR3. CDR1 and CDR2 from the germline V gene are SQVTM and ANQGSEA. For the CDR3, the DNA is TGCAGCGTTGCCCAGTCCTATAATTCACCCCTCCACTTT. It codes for CSVAQSYNSPLHF.

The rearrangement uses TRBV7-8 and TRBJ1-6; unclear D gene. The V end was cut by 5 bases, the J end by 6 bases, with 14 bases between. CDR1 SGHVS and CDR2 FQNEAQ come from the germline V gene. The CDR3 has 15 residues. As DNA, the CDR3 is TGTGCCAGCAGCCCACGTGTCTTACTTAATTCACCCCTCCACTTT. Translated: CASSPRVLLNSPLHF.

The CDR3 nucleotides read TGTGCCAGCAGCCTAAGCGGGGGGAACACCGGGGAGCTGTTTTTT. Its translation is CASSLSGGNTGELFF. The rearrangement joins TRBV9 to TRBJ2-2; 8 positions match TRBD2. CDR1 and CDR2 (germline): SGDLS, YYNGEE. The CDR3 totals 15 residues. The junction had 3 bases not matched to a gene; V was cut back by 4 bases and J by 1 base. The variable domain in full, completed from reference TRBV9 and TRBJ2-2, reads DSGVTQTPKHLITATGQRVTLRCSPRSGDLSVYWYQQSLDQGLQFLIQYYNGEERAKGNILERFSAQQFPDLHSELNLSSLELGDSALYFCASSLSGGNTGELFFGEGSRLTVL.

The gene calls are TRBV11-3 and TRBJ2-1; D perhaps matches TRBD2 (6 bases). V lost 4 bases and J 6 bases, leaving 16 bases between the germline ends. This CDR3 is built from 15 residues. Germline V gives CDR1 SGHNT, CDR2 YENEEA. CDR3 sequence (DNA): TGTGCCAGCAGCTCCCTAGCGACCGGTAGCAATGAGCAGTTCTTC. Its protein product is CASSSLATGSNEQFF.

The CDR3 DNA reads TGTGCCAGCAGCCAAGAGTTTCACAGGTACAATGAGCAGTTCTTC. Encoded protein: CASSQEFHRYNEQFF. V usage is TRBV4-2 and J usage is TRBJ2-1; D may be TRBD1 (5 bases). The CDR3 is made up of 15 amino acids. V was trimmed by 0 bases and J by 4 bases, leaving 10 bases between them. The V gene's germline CDR1 is LGHNA and CDR2 YNFKEQ.

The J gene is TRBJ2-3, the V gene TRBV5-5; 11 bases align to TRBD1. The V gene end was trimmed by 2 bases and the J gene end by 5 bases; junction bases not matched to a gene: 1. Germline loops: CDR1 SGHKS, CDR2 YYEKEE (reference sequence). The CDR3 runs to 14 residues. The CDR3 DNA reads TGTGCCAGCAGCTTCGGGACAGGGGGAGATACGCAGTATTTT. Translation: CASSFGTGGDTQYF.

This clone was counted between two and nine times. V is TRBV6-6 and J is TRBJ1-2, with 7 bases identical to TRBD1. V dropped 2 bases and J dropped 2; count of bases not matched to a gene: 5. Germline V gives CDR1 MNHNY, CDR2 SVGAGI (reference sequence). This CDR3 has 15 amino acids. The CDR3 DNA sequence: TGTGCCAGCAGTTACCTGGCAGGGGGAAACTATGGCTACACCTTC. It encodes CASSYLAGGNYGYTF.

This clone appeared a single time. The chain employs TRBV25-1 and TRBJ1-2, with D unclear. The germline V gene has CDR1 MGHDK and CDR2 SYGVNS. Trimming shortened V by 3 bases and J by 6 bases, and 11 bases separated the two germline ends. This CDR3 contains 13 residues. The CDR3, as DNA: TGTGCCAGCAGTGATGTAAACCGAGATGGCTACACCTTC. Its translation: CASSDVNRDGYTF.

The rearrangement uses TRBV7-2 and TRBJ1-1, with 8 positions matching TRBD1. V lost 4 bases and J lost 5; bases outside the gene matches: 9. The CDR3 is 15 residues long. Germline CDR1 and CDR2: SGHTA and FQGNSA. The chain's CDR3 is CASSWLQGARTEAFF. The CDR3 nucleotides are TGTGCCAGCAGCTGGCTGCAGGGGGCGCGGACTGAAGCTTTCTTT. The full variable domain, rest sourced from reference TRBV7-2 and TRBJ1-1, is GAGVSQSPSNKVTEKGKDVELRCDPISGHTALYWYRQSLGQGLEFLIYFQGNSAPDKSGLPSDRFSAERTGGSVSTLTIQRTQQEDSAVYLCASSWLQGARTEAFFGQGTRLTVV.

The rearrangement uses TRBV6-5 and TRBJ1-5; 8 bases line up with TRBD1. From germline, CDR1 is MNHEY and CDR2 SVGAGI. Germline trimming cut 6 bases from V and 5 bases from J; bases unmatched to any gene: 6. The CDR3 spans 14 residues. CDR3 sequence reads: CASSVGQGYQPQHF. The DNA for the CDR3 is TGTGCCAGCAGCGTCGGACAGGGATATCAGCCCCAGCATTTT.

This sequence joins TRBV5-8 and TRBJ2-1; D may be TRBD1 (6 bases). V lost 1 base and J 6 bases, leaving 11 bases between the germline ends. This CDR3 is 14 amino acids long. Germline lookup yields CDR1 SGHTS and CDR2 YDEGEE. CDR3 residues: CASSLWDTINEQFF. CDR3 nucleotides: TGTGCCAGCAGCTTGTGGGACACTATCAATGAGCAGTTCTTC.

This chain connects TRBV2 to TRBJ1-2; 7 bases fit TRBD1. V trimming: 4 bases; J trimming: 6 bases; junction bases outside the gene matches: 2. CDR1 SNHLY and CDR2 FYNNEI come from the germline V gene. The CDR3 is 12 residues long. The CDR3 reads CASSADRDGYTF. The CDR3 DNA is TGTGCCAGCAGTGCTGACAGGGATGGCTACACCTTC.

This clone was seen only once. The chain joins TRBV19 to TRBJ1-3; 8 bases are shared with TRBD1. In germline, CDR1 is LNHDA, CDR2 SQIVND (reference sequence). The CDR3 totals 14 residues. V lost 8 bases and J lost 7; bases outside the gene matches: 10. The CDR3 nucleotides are TGTGCCAGTCACCGACAGGGGATCGGGAACACCATATATTTT. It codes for CASHRQGIGNTIYF.

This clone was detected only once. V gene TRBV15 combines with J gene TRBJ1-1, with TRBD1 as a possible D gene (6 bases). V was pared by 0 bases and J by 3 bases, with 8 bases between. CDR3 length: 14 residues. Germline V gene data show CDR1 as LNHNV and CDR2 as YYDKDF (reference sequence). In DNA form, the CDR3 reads TGTGCCACCAGCAGAGATCCAGGGGACACTGAAGCTTTCTTT. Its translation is CATSRDPGDTEAFF. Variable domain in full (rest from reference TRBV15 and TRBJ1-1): DAMVIQNPRYQVTQFGKPVTLSCSQTLNHNVMYWYQQKSSQAPKLLFHYYDKDFNNEADTPDNFQSRRPNTSFCFLDIRSPGLGDTAMYLCATSRDPGDTEAFFGQGTRLTVV.

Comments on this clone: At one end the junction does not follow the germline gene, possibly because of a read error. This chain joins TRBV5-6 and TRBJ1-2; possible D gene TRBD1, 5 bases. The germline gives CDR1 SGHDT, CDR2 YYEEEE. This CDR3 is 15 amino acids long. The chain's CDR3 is CASSLGRRENYGYTF. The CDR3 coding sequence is TGTGCCAGCAGTTTGGGACGGAGAGAAAACTATGGCTACACCTTC.

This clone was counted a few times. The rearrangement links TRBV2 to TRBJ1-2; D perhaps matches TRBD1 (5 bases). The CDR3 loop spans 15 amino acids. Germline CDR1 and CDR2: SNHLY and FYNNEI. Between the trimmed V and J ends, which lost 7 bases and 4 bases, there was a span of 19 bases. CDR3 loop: CASTASAGSGYGYTF. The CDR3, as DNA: TGTGCCAGCACCGCTTCGGCAGGGTCTGGCTATGGCTACACCTTC.

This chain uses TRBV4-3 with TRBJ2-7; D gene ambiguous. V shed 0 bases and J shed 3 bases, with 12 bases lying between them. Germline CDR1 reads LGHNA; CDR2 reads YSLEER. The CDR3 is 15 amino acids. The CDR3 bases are TGCGCCAGCAGCCAAGATCCAGGTGGGTTCTACGAGCAGTACTTC. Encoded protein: CASSQDPGGFYEQYF.